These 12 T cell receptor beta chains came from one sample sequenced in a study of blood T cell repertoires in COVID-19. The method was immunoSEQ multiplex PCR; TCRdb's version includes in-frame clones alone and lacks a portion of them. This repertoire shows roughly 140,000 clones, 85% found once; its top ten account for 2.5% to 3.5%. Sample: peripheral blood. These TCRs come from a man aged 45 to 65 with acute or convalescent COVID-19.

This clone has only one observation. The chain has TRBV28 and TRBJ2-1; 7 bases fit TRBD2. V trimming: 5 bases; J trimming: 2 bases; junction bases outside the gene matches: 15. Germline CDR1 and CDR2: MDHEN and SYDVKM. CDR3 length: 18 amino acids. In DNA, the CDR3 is TGTGCCAGCAGTCCGGGGGGACTGAGGAGTTTTACCTACAATGAGCAGTTCTTC. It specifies CASSPGGLRSFTYNEQFF. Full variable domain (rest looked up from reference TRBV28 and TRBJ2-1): DVKVTQSSRYLVKRTGEKVFLECVQDMDHENMFWYRQDPGLGLRLIYFSYDVKMKEKGDIPEGYSVSREKKERFSLILESASTNQTSMYLCASSPGGLRSFTYNEQFFGPGTRLTVL.

The CDR3 DNA is TGTGCCAGCAGCTTAGTTTATTTCGGGGTCGATACGCAGTATTTT. It yields the protein CASSLVYFGVDTQYF. This chain connects TRBV11-2 to TRBJ2-3; tentatively, D is TRBD2 (5 bases). Germline CDR1 is SGHAT and CDR2 is FQNNGV. The V end was cut by 1 base, the J end by 6 bases, with 14 bases between. The CDR3 runs to 15 residues.

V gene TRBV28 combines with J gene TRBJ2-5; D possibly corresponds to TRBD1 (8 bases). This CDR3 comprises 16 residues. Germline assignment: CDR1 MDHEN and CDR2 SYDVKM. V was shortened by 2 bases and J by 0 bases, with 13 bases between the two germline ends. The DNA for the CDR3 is TGTGCCAGCAGTTTACACAGGGGGGGTTACCAAGAGACCCAGTACTTC. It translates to CASSLHRGGYQETQYF.

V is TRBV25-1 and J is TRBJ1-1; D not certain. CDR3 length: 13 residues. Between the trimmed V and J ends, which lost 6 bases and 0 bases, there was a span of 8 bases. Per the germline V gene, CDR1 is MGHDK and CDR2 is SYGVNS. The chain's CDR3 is CASRRAMNTEAFF. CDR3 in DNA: TGTGCCAGCAGGAGGGCGATGAACACTGAAGCTTTCTTT.

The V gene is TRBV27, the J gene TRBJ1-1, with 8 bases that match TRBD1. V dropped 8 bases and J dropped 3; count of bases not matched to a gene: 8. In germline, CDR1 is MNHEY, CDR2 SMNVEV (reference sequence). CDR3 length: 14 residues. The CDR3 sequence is CASSLRTGHTEAFF. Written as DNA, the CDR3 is TGTGCCAGCTCATTACGGACAGGGCACACTGAAGCTTTCTTT.

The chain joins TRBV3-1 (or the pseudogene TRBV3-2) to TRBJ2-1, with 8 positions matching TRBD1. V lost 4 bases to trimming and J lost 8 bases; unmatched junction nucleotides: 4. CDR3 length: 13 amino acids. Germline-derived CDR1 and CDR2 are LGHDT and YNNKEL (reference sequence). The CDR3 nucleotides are TGTGCCAGCAGCCGAGACAGGGGCTATGAGCAGTTCTTC. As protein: CASSRDRGYEQFF.

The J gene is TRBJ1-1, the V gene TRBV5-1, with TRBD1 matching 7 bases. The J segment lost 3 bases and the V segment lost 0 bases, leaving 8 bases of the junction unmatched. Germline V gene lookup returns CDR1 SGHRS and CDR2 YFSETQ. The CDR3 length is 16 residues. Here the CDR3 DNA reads TGCGCCAGCAGCTTGGGATCAGGGGGGCAGGACACTGAAGCTTTCTTT. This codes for CASSLGSGGQDTEAFF. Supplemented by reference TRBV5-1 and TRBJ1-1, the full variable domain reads KAGVTQTPRYLIKTRGQQVTLSCSPISGHRSVSWYQQTPGQGLQFLFEYFSETQRNKGNFPGRFSGRQFSNSRSEMNVSTLELGDSALYLCASSLGSGGQDTEAFFGQGTRLTVV.

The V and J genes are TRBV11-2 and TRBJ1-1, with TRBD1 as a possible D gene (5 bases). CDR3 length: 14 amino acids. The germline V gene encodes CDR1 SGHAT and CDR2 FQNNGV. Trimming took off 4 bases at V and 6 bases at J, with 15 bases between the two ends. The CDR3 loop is CASSWDLGGPEAFF. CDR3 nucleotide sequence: TGTGCCAGCAGCTGGGATCTGGGGGGACCTGAAGCTTTCTTT.

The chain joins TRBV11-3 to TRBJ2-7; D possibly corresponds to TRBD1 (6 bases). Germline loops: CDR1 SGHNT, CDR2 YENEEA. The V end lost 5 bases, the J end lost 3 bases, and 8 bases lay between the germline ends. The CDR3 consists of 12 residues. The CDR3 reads CASSPGHYEQYF. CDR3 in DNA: TGTGCCAGCAGCCCGGGACACTACGAGCAGTACTTC.

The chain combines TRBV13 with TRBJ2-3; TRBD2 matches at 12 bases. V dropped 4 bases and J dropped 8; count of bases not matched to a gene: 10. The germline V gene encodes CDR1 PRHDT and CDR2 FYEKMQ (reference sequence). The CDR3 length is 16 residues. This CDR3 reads CASSSRTSGAQGTQYF. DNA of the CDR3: TGTGCCAGCAGCTCCCGGACTAGCGGGGCCCAGGGTACGCAGTATTTT.

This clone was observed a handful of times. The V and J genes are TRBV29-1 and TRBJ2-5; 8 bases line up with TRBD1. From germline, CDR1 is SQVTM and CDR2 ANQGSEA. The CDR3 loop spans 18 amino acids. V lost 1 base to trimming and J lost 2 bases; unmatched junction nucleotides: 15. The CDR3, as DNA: TGCAGCGTTGAAGCCCCACTTGGGACAGGTTGGACACAAGAGACCCAGTACTTC. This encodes CSVEAPLGTGWTQETQYF. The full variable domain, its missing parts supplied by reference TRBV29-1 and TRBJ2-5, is SAVISQKPSRDICQRGTSLTIQCQVDSQVTMMFWYRQQPGQSLTLIATANQGSEATYESGFVIDKFPISRPNLTFSTLTVSNMSPEDSSIYLCSVEAPLGTGWTQETQYFGPGTRLLVL.

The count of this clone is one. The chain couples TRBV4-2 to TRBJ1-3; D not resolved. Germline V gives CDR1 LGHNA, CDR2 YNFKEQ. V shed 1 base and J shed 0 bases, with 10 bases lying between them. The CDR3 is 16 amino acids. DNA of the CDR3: TGTGCCAGCAGCCAAGCTGAGGGCAGCTCTGGAAACACCATATATTTT. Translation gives CASSQAEGSSGNTIYF.